Described below is a single T cell receptor (beta chain) sequence and its context. Its antigen is not identified. This sample was taken from a study of shared clonotypes between healthy human individuals. Study-level points and caveats: Non-shared clonotypes displayed generation probabilities falling below those of clonotypes present in all four donors. Clonotype sharing across a handful of donors was observed for around 5% of naive CD4 clonotypes. It was expected that sequencing depth would affect clonotype sharing among donors.

The assay was immunoSEQ multiplex PCR, and TCRdb's table has in-frame clones only and misses some. This table holds 2,500,000 or so clones, 80% to 95% found once. The donors were all Caucasian adults (living in Nashville, Tennessee). The germline CDR1 and CDR2 sequences are LNHNV and YYDKDF (reference sequence). V was pared by 0 bases and J by 0 bases, with 11 bases between. The CDR3 runs 16 residues. The clonotype originates from a man younger than 30 in good health. Some clones in this sample may be carry-over from other donors' samples. Material for sequencing was naive CD4+ T cells from PBMCs. Subset meaning: CD45RA+ positively selected. The rearrangement links TRBV15 to TRBJ2-5; no clear D gene. As DNA, the CDR3 is TGTGCCACCAGCAGAGATCCGACACTGTACCAAGAGACCCAGTACTTC. Translating it yields CATSRDPTLYQETQYF.